This TCR beta chain was identified in a study of T cell repertoires in cytomegalovirus infection. The wider study: Both CMV infection and a matching HLA type were indicated by public TCR beta signatures.

Germline lookup yields CDR1 PRHDT and CDR2 FYEKMQ (reference sequence). J gave up 15 bases and V 2 bases, and 5 bases lay outside the gene matches. This CDR3 comprises 13 residues. TCRdb redid the calling of the reads with MiXCR, one entry per CDR3 protein. The sample includes tens of thousands of distinct CDR3 sequences, 25% to 30% of them seen just once. Comments on this clonotype: Its antigen is not known.

This sequence joins TRBV13 and TRBJ1-6, with 9 bases fitting TRBD1. This receptor was taken from a human donor in good health (CMV status not recorded). Some clones in this sample may be carry-over from other donors' samples. Sequences were derived from CD8+ T cells from cultured PBMCs, sampled from culture after CMV antigen stimulation. CDR3 DNA: TGTGCCAGCAGCTTATTGGGACAGGGTCTCCTCCACTTT. The encoded protein is CASSLLGQGLLHF. The full variable domain, in which reference TRBV13 and TRBJ1-6 provide the parts outside the CDR3, is AAGVIQSPRHLIKEKRETATLKCYPIPRHDTVYWYQQGPGQDPQFLISFYEKMQSDKGSIPDRFSAQQFSDYHSELNMSSLELGDSALYFCASSLLGQGLLHFGNGTRLTVT.